These 26 T cell receptor beta chains share one sample of origin, sequenced in a study of T cell responses to AZD1222 COVID-19 vaccine. Method: immunoSEQ multiplex PCR; TCRdb's copy keeps in-frame clones and lacks some. The profile shows around 160,000 clones, around nine tenths of them singletons. The sequencing here drew on peripheral blood, taken on day 0 of AZD1222 vaccination. Receptor source: an adult in good health.

The chain couples TRBV28 to TRBJ2-7, with D possibly TRBD1 on 5 matching bases. Germline CDR1 and CDR2: MDHEN and SYDVKM. The V gene lost 5 bases and the J gene lost 6 bases, with 14 bases spanning the gap. The CDR3 has 13 residues. In DNA form, the CDR3 reads TGTGCCAGCAGTACTACCTCTAGGGGCGAGCAGTACTTC. Protein sequence: CASSTTSRGEQYF.

V and J are TRBV29-1 and TRBJ2-3; D is undetermined. The V gene lost 6 bases and the J gene lost 2 bases, with 18 bases spanning the gap. CDR1 is SQVTM, CDR2 ANQGSEA, per germline. The CDR3 is made up of 15 amino acids. The CDR3, as DNA: TGCAGCGTGGAGCCGGTTCCCGGTCTCACAGATACGCAGTATTTT. This codes for CSVEPVPGLTDTQYF.

V and J are TRBV2 and TRBJ2-7, with D possibly being TRBD2 (6 bases). This CDR3 contains 13 residues. V was clipped by 8 bases and J by 0 bases, with 11 bases between them. Germline CDR1 reads SNHLY; CDR2 reads FYNNEI. CDR3 DNA: TGTGCCAGCCAGTGGGGGGACTCCTACGAGCAGTACTTC. Translated: CASQWGDSYEQYF. The full variable domain, in which reference TRBV2 and TRBJ2-7 provide the parts outside the CDR3, is EPEVTQTPSHQVTQMGQEVILRCVPISNHLYFYWYRQILGQKVEFLVSFYNNEISEKSEIFDDQFSVERPDGSNFTLKIRSTKLEDSAMYFCASQWGDSYEQYFGPGTRLTVT.

The chain is built from TRBV5-4 and TRBJ1-2; D is undetermined. The CDR3 totals 11 residues. The germline gives CDR1 SGHNT, CDR2 YYREEE (reference sequence). Trimming cost V 3 bases and J 4 bases, with 4 bases left between them. Here the CDR3 reads CASSSSYGYTF. DNA for the CDR3: TGTGCCAGCAGCTCGTCCTATGGCTACACCTTC.

This clone was found once. This chain connects TRBV18 to TRBJ2-3; no reliable D call. Germline V gives CDR1 KGHSH, CDR2 LQKENI. V lost 1 base to trimming and J lost 2 bases, with 4 bases between them. This CDR3 is 13 amino acids long. The CDR3 loop is CASSPLNTDTQYF. In DNA, the CDR3 is TGTGCCAGCTCACCACTCAACACAGATACGCAGTATTTT.

The V gene is TRBV7-2, the J gene TRBJ2-5, with 15 bases fitting TRBD2. Germline trimming cut 5 bases from V and 5 bases from J; bases unmatched to any gene: 6. CDR3 size: 16 residues. CDR1 and CDR2 from the germline V gene are SGHTA and FQGNSA. Here the CDR3 reads CASSPAGTSGRETQYF. As DNA, the CDR3 is TGTGCCAGCAGCCCCGCCGGGACTAGCGGGAGGGAGACCCAGTACTTC.

This clone was observed a single time. The gene calls are TRBV5-1 and TRBJ1-5; the D gene is possibly TRBD1 (5 bases). The V end was cut by 0 bases, the J end by 0 bases, with 7 bases between. The germline gives CDR1 SGHRS, CDR2 YFSETQ. This CDR3 has 15 amino acids. The DNA for the CDR3 is TGCGCCAGCAGCTTGGCGGGGGATAGCAATCAGCCCCAGCATTTT. Its translation: CASSLAGDSNQPQHF.

V and J are TRBV7-3 and TRBJ2-6, with D unresolved. CDR3 length equals 16 residues. V was cut by 1 base and J by 2 bases, with 9 bases left in between. From germline, CDR1 is SGHTA and CDR2 FQGTGA. The CDR3 region is CASSLSPGAGANVLTF. The CDR3 DNA follows: TGTGCCAGCAGCTTAAGTCCTGGGGCTGGGGCCAACGTCCTGACTTTC.

This sequence joins TRBV7-2 and TRBJ2-2; 8 bases fit TRBD1. In germline, CDR1 is SGHTA, CDR2 FQGNSA. The CDR3 has 16 residues. Trimming cost V 5 bases and J 6 bases; bases outside gene matches: 11. The CDR3 DNA is TGTGCCAGCAGCCCCCGACAGGGGAGGATAGCCGGGGAGCTGTTTTTT. It codes for CASSPRQGRIAGELFF.

This chain joins TRBV2 and TRBJ1-2; D unclear. Germline-derived CDR1 and CDR2 are SNHLY and FYNNEI. The CDR3 covers 13 residues. V shed 6 bases and J shed 5 bases, with 13 bases lying between them. The CDR3 reads CASRTGPTYGYTF. The CDR3 DNA follows: TGTGCCAGCAGGACCGGGCCAACTTATGGCTACACCTTC.

This clone is a singleton in its sample. V usage is TRBV7-8 and J usage is TRBJ1-2; no definite D call. The germline V and J ends were trimmed by 1 base and 8 bases, with 8 bases remaining between them. Germline V gene sequence: CDR1 SGHVS, CDR2 FQNEAQ. The CDR3 extends over 12 amino acids. As DNA, the CDR3 is TGTGCCAGCAGCTTAGGGGGTTTCGGCTACACCTTC. Translating it yields CASSLGGFGYTF.

V is TRBV7-2 and J is TRBJ2-3; TRBD2 matches at 10 bases. This CDR3 contains 15 residues. J lost 9 bases, V lost 1 base, and 7 bases had no gene match. The germline gives CDR1 SGHTA, CDR2 FQGNSA. CDR3 bases: TGTGCCAGCAGCTTAGGGGAAGCGGGGGGGCGGACGCAGTATTTT. Its translation: CASSLGEAGGRTQYF.

V is TRBV5-4 and J is TRBJ1-2, with 9 bases aligning to TRBD1. The germline gives CDR1 SGHNT, CDR2 YYREEE (reference sequence). With V trimmed by 4 bases and J by 4 bases, 5 bases remained unmatched. The CDR3 loop spans 14 amino acids. CDR3 in DNA: TGTGCCAGCAGCCCGGACAGGGGAGTCTATGGCTACACCTTC. Translation gives CASSPDRGVYGYTF. Full variable domain (missing parts from reference TRBV5-4 and TRBJ1-2): ETGVTQSPTHLIKTRGQQVTLRCSSQSGHNTVSWYQQALGQGPQFIFQYYREEENGRGNFPPRFSGLQFPNYSSELNVNALELDDSALYLCASSPDRGVYGYTFGSGTRLTVV.

Only one count was recorded for this clone. The chain employs TRBV6-5 and TRBJ2-7, with D tentatively TRBD1 or TRBD2 (5 bases each). CDR3 size: 15 residues. Trimming shortened V by 4 bases and J by 4 bases, and 17 bases separated the two germline ends. Per germline, CDR1 MNHEY and CDR2 SVGAGI. The CDR3 protein is CASSSNGAGGYEQYF. CDR3 DNA: TGTGCCAGCAGTTCTAATGGGGCGGGCGGTTACGAGCAGTACTTC.

The V gene is TRBV11-3, the J gene TRBJ2-1; TRBD2 matches at 8 bases. V trimming: 0 bases; J trimming: 1 base; junction bases outside the gene matches: 5. The CDR3 contains 17 residues. CDR1 is SGHNT, CDR2 YENEEA, per germline. CDR3 protein: CASSLEVTSGSYNEQFF. The CDR3, as DNA: TGTGCCAGCAGCTTAGAAGTTACTAGCGGATCCTACAATGAGCAGTTCTTC.

J is TRBJ2-2 and V is TRBV12-3 or TRBV12-4; possibly TRBD1 for D (6 bases). The CDR3 has 13 amino acids. Trimming left V 6 bases short and J 5 bases short, with 10 bases between. The DNA for the CDR3 is TGTGCCAGCAGGGAACAGGGTACCGGGGAGCTGTTTTTT. Translated: CASREQGTGELFF.

V is TRBV5-1 and J is TRBJ2-2; perhaps D is TRBD1 or TRBD2 (5 bases each). Germline V gene data show CDR1 as SGHRS and CDR2 as YFSETQ. V was cut by 6 bases and J by 6 bases, with 9 bases left in between. The CDR3 is 12 amino acids. CDR3 sequence reads: CASKRDAGELFF. The CDR3, as DNA: TGCGCCAGCAAAAGGGACGCCGGGGAGCTGTTTTTT.

The chain recombines TRBV9 with TRBJ2-7, with D maybe TRBD1 (6 bases). This CDR3 region has 14 residues. Germline CDR1 SGDLS, CDR2 YYNGEE. V lost 2 bases and J 1 base, leaving 10 bases between the germline ends. In DNA, the CDR3 is TGTGCCAGCAGCGTCGGACAGATATCCTACGAGCAGTACTTC. Translated: CASSVGQISYEQYF.

The rearrangement joins TRBV28 to TRBJ1-5, with D perhaps TRBD1 (5 bases). Germline V gives CDR1 MDHEN, CDR2 SYDVKM. The length of the CDR3 is 14 residues. V was shortened by 5 bases and J by 7 bases, with 15 bases between the two germline ends. The CDR3 DNA reads as TGTGCCAGCAGTCTTTACAGGTTGTGGCAGCCCCAGCATTTT. It is translated as CASSLYRLWQPQHF.

This rearrangement joins TRBV29-1 to TRBJ1-1, with D possibly TRBD1 on 5 matching bases. This CDR3 region has 14 residues. Germline loops: CDR1 SQVTM, CDR2 ANQGSEA. Trimming took 8 bases from V and 2 from J, leaving 18 bases between them. This CDR3 reads CSPQSWGSNTEAFF. The CDR3 bases are TGCAGCCCCCAATCCTGGGGGAGCAACACTGAAGCTTTCTTT.

The chain is built from TRBV5-5 and TRBJ2-1; 9 bases map to TRBD1. The CDR3 sequence is 14 residues long. Per germline, CDR1 SGHKS and CDR2 YYEKEE (reference sequence). V lost 4 bases and J lost 10; bases outside the gene matches: 9. CDR3 nucleotide sequence: TGTGCCAGCAGCCTGGCTTACAGGGGGCGCGAGCAGTTCTTC. Encoded protein: CASSLAYRGREQFF.

This clone has a handful of counts. The chain joins TRBV6-6 to TRBJ2-3, with D perhaps given as TRBD1 or TRBD2 (5 bases each). The CDR3 has 14 residues. Germline CDR1 is MNHNY and CDR2 is SVGAGI (reference sequence). V lost 0 bases to trimming and J lost 11 bases, with 15 bases between them. CDR3 sequence reads: CASSYSDQRGRQYF. CDR3 nucleotides: TGTGCCAGCAGTTACTCAGATCAGAGGGGCAGGCAGTATTTT.

The rearrangement uses TRBV28 and TRBJ2-1, with 11 nucleotides matching TRBD2. Unmatched junction bases numbered 9, after V lost 5 bases and J lost 9 bases. Germline CDR1 and CDR2: MDHEN and SYDVKM. There are 15 residues in the CDR3. In DNA form, the CDR3 reads TGTGCCAGCAGTCAAATAGCGGGAGGGCCGGGTGAGCAGTTCTTC. It translates to CASSQIAGGPGEQFF.

This clone was observed a few times. The chain couples TRBV18 to TRBJ2-7; TRBD2 is a possible D gene (5 bases). The CDR3 contains 13 residues. Germline lookup yields CDR1 KGHSH and CDR2 LQKENI. Trimming left V 3 bases short and J 7 bases short, with 13 bases between. The chain's CDR3 is CASSPDSVREQYF. DNA of the CDR3: TGTGCCAGCTCACCGGACTCTGTGCGGGAGCAGTACTTC.

J is TRBJ2-1 and V is TRBV5-6; D is perhaps TRBD1 (6 bases). This CDR3 has 15 amino acids. Trimming stripped 5 bases from V and 0 bases from J, with 12 bases between. Per germline, CDR1 SGHDT and CDR2 YYEEEE. CDR3 in DNA: TGTGCCAGCAGTCGCAGGGGCCTCTCCTACAATGAGCAGTTCTTC. This gives the protein CASSRRGLSYNEQFF.

The gene calls are TRBV2 and TRBJ2-5; D may be TRBD2 (5 bases). Germline CDR1 SNHLY, CDR2 FYNNEI. CDR3 length equals 14 residues. Trimming cost V 5 bases and J 5 bases, with 15 bases left between them. The CDR3 nucleotides read TGTGCCAGCAGTTCAGCTCGGACGGGGGAGACCCAGTACTTC. Protein sequence: CASSSARTGETQYF.